This T cell receptor (beta chain) was retrieved from a study of CD8 T cells in ankylosing spondylitis. Study-wide results and limits: A motif in TCR beta, a set of 8 or 9 highly homologous variants, appeared characteristic of ankylosing spondylitis blood. Clones linked with disease were CD8+ and fairly uncommon in the peripheral blood. Certain motif variants had earlier appeared in reactive arthritis synovial fluid and blood. It was reported that disease-linked clones were significantly enriched in matched ankylosing spondylitis synovial fluid.

Trimming removed 2 bases at V and 3 bases at J, with 14 bases between. From germline, CDR1 is DFQATT and CDR2 SNEGSKA (reference sequence). The CDR3 is 15 amino acids. MiXCR, run by TCRdb on the 5' RACE reads, gives a single entry per CDR3 protein. This repertoire shows 240,000 or so distinct CDR3 sequences, around 7.8% found once; its top ten account for almost 7%. This clonotype was found many times. Antigen: not known. The source of this sequence is a male donor with ankylosing spondylitis or in good health (not recorded which). The specimen was blood, either unsorted or a sorted T cell fraction (not recorded which). The rearrangement links TRBV20-1 to TRBJ2-1; D possibly uses TRBD1 or TRBD2 (5 bases each). CDR3 region: CSARRTGTDYNEQFF. The CDR3 bases are TGCAGTGCTAGACGAACCGGGACGGACTACAATGAGCAGTTCTTC.